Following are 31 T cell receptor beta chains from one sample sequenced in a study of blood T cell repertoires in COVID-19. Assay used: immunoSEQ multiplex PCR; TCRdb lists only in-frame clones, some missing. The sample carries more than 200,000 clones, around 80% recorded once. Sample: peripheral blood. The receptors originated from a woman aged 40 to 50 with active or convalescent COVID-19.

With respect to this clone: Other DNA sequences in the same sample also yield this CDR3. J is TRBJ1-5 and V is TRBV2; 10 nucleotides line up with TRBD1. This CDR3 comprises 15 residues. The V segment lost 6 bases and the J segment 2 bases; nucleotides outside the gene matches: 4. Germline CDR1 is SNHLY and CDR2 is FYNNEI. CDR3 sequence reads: CASRAGTGGNQPQHF. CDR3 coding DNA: TGTGCCAGCAGGGCAGGGACAGGGGGCAATCAGCCCCAGCATTTT.

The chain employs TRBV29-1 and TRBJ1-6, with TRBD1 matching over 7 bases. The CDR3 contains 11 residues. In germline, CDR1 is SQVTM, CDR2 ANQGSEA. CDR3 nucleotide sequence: TGCAGAGGACAGGAGAATTCACCCCTCCACTTT. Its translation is CRGQENSPLHF.

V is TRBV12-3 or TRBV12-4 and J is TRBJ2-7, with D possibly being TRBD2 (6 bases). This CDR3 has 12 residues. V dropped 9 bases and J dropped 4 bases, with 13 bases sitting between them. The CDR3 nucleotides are TGTGCCAGTGGCGGGGACCTTTACGAGCAGTACGTC. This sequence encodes CASGGDLYEQYV.

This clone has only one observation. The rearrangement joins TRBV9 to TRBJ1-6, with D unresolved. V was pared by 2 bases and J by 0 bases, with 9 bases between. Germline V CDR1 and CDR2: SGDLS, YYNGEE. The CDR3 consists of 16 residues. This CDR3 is CASSVLQSSYNSPLHF. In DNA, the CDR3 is TGTGCCAGCAGCGTTTTACAGAGCTCCTATAATTCACCCCTCCACTTT.

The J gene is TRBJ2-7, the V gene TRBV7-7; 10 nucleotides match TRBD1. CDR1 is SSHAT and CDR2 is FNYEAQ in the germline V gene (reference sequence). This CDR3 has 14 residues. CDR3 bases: TGTGCTAGGGAAGCCGGGACAGGGGTTTACGAGCAGTACGTC. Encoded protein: CAREAGTGVYEQYV.

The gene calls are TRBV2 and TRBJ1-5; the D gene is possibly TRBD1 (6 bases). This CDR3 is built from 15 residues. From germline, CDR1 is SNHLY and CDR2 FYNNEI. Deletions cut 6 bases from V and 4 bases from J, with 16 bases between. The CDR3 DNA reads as TGTGCCAGCAGCCTCAGGGGAGGGTATAATCAGCCCCAGCATTTT. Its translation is CASSLRGGYNQPQHF.

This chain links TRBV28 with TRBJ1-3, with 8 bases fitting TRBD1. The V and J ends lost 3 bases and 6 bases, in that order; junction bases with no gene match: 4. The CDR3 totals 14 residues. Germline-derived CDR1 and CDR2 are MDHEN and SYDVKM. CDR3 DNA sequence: TGTGCCAGCAGTTTTGGACAGGGTAAAAACACCATATATTTT. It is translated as CASSFGQGKNTIYF.

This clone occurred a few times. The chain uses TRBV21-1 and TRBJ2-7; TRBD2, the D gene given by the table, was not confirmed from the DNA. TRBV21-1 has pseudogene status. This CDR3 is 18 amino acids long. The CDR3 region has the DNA TGTGCCAGCAGCAAAGAAGGGGAAGCGGGGGGAGAGACCTACGAGCAGTACTTC. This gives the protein CASSKEGEAGGETYEQYF.

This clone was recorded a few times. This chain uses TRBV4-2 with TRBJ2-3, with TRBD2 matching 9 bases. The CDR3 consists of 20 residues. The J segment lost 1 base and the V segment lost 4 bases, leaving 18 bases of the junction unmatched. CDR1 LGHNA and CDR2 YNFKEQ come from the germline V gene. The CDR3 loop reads CASSLSMGGGAFLGTDTQYF. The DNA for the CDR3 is TGTGCCAGCAGCCTTTCGATGGGCGGGGGGGCCTTTTTAGGCACAGATACGCAGTATTTT.

The CDR3 sequence: CASRAPGQGSNEQFF. Written as DNA, the CDR3 is TGTGCCAGCAGGGCCCCAGGACAGGGTAGCAATGAGCAGTTCTTC. The chain links TRBV6-5 to TRBJ2-1; 8 bases match TRBD1. The V gene end was trimmed by 6 bases and the J gene end by 6 bases; junction bases not matched to a gene: 10. Germline CDR1 is MNHEY and CDR2 is SVGAGI. The length of the CDR3 is 15 residues.

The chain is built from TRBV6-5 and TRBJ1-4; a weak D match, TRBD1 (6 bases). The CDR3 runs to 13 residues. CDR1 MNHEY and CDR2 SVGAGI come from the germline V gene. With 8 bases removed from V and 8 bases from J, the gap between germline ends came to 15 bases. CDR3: CASAGQLGEKLFF. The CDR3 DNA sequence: TGTGCCAGCGCTGGACAGTTAGGCGAAAAACTGTTTTTT.

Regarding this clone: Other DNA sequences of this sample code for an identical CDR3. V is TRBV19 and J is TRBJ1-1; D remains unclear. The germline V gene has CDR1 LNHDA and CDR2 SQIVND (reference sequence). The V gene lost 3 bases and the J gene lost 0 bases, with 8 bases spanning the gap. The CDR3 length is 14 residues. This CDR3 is CASSIPPLNTEAFF. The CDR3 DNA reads TGTGCCAGTAGTATCCCCCCCTTGAACACTGAAGCTTTCTTT. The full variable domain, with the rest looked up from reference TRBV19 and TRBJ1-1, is DGGITQSPKYLFRKEGQNVTLSCEQNLNHDAMYWYRQDPGQGLRLIYYSQIVNDFQKGDIAEGYSVSREKKESFPLTVTSAQKNPTAFYLCASSIPPLNTEAFFGQGTRLTVV.

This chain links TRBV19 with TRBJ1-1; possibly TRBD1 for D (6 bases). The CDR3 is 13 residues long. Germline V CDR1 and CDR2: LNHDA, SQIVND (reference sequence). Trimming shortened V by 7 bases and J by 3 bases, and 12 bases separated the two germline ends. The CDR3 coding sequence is TGTGCCAGTACCCAAAGGGGGTACACTGAAGCTTTCTTT. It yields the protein CASTQRGYTEAFF.

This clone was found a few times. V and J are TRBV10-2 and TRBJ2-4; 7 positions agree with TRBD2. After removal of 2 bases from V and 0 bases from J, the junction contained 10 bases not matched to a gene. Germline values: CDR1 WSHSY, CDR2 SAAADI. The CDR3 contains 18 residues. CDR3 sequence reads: CASSERGEPFLAKNIQYF. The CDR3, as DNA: TGCGCCAGCAGTGAGCGGGGGGAACCTTTCCTAGCCAAAAACATTCAGTACTTC.

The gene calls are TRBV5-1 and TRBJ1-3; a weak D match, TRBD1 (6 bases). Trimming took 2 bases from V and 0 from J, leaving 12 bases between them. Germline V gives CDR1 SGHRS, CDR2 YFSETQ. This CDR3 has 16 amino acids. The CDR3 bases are TGCGCCAGCAGCTTAGTGGGGACAAGCTCTGGAAACACCATATATTTT. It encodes CASSLVGTSSGNTIYF.

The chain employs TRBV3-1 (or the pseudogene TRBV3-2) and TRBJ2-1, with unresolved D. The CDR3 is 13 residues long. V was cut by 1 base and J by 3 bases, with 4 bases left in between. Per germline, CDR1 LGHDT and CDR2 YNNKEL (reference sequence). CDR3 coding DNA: TGTGCCAGCAGCCAAGTGAGCTACAATGAGCAGTTCTTC. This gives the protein CASSQVSYNEQFF.

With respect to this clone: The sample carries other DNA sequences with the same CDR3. In nucleotides, the CDR3 is TGCGCCAGCAGCTTGGGACAGGGCAATTCACCCCTCCACTTT. It codes for CASSLGQGNSPLHF. This chain joins TRBV5-1 and TRBJ1-6; 7 nucleotides align to TRBD1. The CDR3 runs 14 residues. In germline, CDR1 is SGHRS, CDR2 YFSETQ. Trimming took 0 bases from V and 7 from J; bases not matched to a gene: 1.

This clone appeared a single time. The CDR3 sequence: CAISSGLAGNTQYF. The DNA of the CDR3 is TGTGCCATCAGTTCCGGACTAGCGGGGAATACGCAGTATTTT. The V and J genes are TRBV10-3 and TRBJ2-3; 12 bases are shared with TRBD2. This CDR3 has 14 amino acids. V lost 5 bases and J lost 7; bases outside the gene matches: 4. Germline V gene data show CDR1 as ENHRY and CDR2 as SYGVKD.

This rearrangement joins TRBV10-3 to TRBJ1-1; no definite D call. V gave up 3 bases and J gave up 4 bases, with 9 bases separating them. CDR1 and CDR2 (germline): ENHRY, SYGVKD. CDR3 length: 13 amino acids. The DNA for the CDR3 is TGTGCCATCAGTGACAATGGACTCACTGAAGCTTTCTTT. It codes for CAISDNGLTEAFF.

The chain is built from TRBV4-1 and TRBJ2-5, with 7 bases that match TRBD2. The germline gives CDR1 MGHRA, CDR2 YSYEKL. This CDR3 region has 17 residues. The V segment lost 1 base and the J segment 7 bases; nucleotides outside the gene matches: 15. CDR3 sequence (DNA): TGCGCCAGCAGCCAAGGAGGGGCTAGCGGCGGGATGAGGACCCAGTACTTC. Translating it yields CASSQGGASGGMRTQYF.

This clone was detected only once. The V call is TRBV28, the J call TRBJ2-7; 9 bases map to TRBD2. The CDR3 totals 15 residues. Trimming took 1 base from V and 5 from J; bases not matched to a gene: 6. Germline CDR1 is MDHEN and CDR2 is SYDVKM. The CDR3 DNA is TGTGCCAGCAGTTTATCCGGGACTAGCACCCACGAGCAGTACTTC. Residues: CASSLSGTSTHEQYF.

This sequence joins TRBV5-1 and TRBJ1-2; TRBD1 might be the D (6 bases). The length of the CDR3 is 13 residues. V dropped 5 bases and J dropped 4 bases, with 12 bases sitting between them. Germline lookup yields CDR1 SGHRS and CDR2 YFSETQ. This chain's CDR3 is CASSSTGLYGYTF. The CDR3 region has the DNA TGCGCCAGCAGTTCGACAGGCCTCTATGGCTACACCTTC.

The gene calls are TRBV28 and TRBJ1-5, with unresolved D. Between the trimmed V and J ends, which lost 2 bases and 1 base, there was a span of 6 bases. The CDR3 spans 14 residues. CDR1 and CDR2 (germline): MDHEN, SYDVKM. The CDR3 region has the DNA TGTGCCAGCAGTTTAGGGGAGAGCAATCAGCCCCAGCATTTT. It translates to CASSLGESNQPQHF.

The CDR3 sequence: CASSSGTGGYFNYGYTF. The DNA of the CDR3 is TGTGCCAGCAGCTCCGGGACAGGGGGCTATTTTAACTATGGCTACACCTTC. This chain connects TRBV5-4 to TRBJ1-2; 12 positions agree with TRBD1. After removal of 3 bases from V and 1 base from J, the junction contained 7 bases not matched to a gene. The CDR3 spans 17 residues. Per the germline V gene, CDR1 is SGHNT and CDR2 is YYREEE (reference sequence). Supplemented by reference TRBV5-4 and TRBJ1-2, the full variable domain reads ETGVTQSPTHLIKTRGQQVTLRCSSQSGHNTVSWYQQALGQGPQFIFQYYREEENGRGNFPPRFSGLQFPNYSSELNVNALELDDSALYLCASSSGTGGYFNYGYTFGSGTRLTVV.

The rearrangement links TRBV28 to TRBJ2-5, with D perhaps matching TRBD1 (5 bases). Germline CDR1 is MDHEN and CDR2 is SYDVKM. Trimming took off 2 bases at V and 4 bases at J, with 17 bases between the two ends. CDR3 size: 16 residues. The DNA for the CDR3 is TGTGCCAGCAGTTTAGGGTCGCCAGGAAGGGGAGAGACCCAGTACTTC. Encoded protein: CASSLGSPGRGETQYF.

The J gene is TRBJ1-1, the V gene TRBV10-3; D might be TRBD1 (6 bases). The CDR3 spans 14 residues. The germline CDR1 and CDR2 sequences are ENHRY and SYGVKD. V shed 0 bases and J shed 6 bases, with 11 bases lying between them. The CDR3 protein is CAISESTRTAEAFF. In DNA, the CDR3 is TGTGCCATCAGTGAGTCGACTCGGACAGCTGAAGCTTTCTTT.

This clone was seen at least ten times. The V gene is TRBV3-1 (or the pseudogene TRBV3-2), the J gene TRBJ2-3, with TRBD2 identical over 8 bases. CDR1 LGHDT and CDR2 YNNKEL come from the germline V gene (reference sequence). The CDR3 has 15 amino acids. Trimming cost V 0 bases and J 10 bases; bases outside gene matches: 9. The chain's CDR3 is CASSQDASGGGPQYF. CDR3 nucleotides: TGTGCCAGCAGCCAAGATGCGAGCGGGGGAGGTCCGCAGTATTTT.

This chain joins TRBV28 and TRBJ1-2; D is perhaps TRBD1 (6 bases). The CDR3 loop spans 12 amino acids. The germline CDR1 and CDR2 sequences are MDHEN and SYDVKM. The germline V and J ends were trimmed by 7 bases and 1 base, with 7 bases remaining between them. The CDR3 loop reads CASKGVNYGYTF. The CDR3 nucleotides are TGTGCCAGCAAGGGGGTTAACTATGGCTACACCTTC.

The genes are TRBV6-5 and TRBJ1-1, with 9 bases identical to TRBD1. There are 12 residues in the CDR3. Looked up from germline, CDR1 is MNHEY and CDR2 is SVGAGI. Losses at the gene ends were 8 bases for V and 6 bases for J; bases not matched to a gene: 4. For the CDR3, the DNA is TGTGCCAGCGGGACAGGGTTGTCTGAAGCTTTCTTT. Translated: CASGTGLSEAFF.

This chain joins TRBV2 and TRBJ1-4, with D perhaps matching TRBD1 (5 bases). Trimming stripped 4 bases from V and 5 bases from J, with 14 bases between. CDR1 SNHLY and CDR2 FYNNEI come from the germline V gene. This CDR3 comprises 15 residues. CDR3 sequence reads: CASSVEAGINEKLFF. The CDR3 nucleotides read TGTGCCAGCAGTGTAGAGGCAGGGATAAATGAAAAACTGTTTTTT. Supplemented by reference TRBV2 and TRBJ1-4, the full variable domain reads EPEVTQTPSHQVTQMGQEVILRCVPISNHLYFYWYRQILGQKVEFLVSFYNNEISEKSEIFDDQFSVERPDGSNFTLKIRSTKLEDSAMYFCASSVEAGINEKLFFGSGTQLSVL.

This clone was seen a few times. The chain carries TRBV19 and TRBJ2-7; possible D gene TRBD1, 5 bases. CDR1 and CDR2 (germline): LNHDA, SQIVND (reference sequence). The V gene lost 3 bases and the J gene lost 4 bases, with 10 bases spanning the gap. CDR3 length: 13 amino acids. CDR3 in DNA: TGTGCCAGTAGTATTGCAAGGGGATACGAGCAGTACTTC. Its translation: CASSIARGYEQYF.